This T cell receptor beta chain appears in the sequencing data of a study of shared clonotypes between healthy human individuals (dated by TCRdb to 2020 to 2021). The study in broad terms: The cohort included three men and a couple of women between 18 and 49 years of age. For each donor, CD4 naive and CD4 memory were each run on three plates, CD8 naive on two plates, and CD8 memory on one plate. To estimate repertoire size and how much clonotype sharing occurs between individuals, the study deeply sequenced the blood TCR repertoires of several healthy adults. To increase sequencing depth and limit assay-specific biases, TCR repertoire library preparation and sequencing were carried out by different laboratories using diverse techniques. Between about 0.94 and 8.9 billion PBMCs per donor were obtained by leukapheresis.

What the work shows at the level of the full study, not this receptor alone: Based on pairwise subsampling, the degree of clonotype sharing among donors was expected to be affected by sequencing depth. Because the study included a small number of donors, the genetic and exposure-history diversity represented was limited. Compared with non-shared clonotypes, the clonotypes found in all four sorted-subset donors had higher generation probabilities. Naive subsets generally had larger estimated clonotype richness than memory subsets. Sampling was limited to blood, and TCR repertoires in tissue likely differ from TCR repertoires in blood. Even with the large sequencing depth, rarefaction of the sorted-subset datasets indicated that sequencing was incomplete. Sharing across a handful of donors was observed for approximately 5% of naive CD4, 3.5% of naive CD8, around 2.5% of memory CD4, and about 0.4% of memory CD8 clonotypes.

Donors were healthy HIV-negative adults with no recently reported acute infections or vaccinations. Every donor was a Caucasian adult residing in Nashville, Tennessee, USA. CD4+ T cells were enriched through magnetic negative selection, after which naive cells were positively selected on CD45RA and the remaining negative fraction served as the memory subset. After blood collection by leukapheresis, PBMCs were isolated using Ficoll-Histopaque density gradient centrifugation and then cryopreserved in the vapor phase of liquid nitrogen. Analytical flow cytometry was used to check the purity and quantity of every magnetically sorted T cell population. Genomic DNA was isolated from every sorted fraction and measured by UV absorbance on a Nanodrop 2000c. Using the deep immunoSEQ assay, multiplex PCR amplified TCR CDR3 regions from genomic DNA. Extracted genomic DNA from each cell subset was spread evenly across all wells of several immunoSEQ 96-well plates, with each plate serving as a replicate. For sorted subsets, each replicate PCR was loaded with 200 to 250 ng genomic DNA, equivalent to 30,000 to 35,000 T cell genomes. The purified libraries were quantified using a Qubit 3.0 fluorometer, sized with a Bioanalyzer 2100, and then quantified again using the KAPA Library Quantification kit. Every immunoSEQ 96-well plate was sequenced on a dedicated single-read 150-cycle Illumina NextSeq 550 flow cell. As for the original processing: Because only junctional sequences without quality scores were contained in the immunoSEQ output, filtering matching that applied to full-length reads could not be performed. To assign V/J genes and CDR3, sequences were annotated against IMGT germline references using PyIR, a Python wrapper for IgBLAST v1.9. Reads were removed for weak V/J assignments (E-value above 1e-6), missing CDR3, stop codons, out-of-frame junctions, or ambiguous translated residues. A V3J clonotype was defined by an identical inferred V gene, J gene, and CDR3 amino acid sequence. Percentage overlap between repertoires was calculated by dividing the number of shared unique clonotypes by the size of the smaller repertoire. Richness of each repertoire was evaluated using RTK rarefaction, the Chao1 estimator, and Recon v2.1 estimates of unobserved clonotypes. OLGA was used to compute generation probabilities for all TCRbeta clonotypes that the gDNA method yielded from a few donors. TCRdb took over this immuneACCESS table, retaining in-frame rearrangements with V and J assigned. Such tables are incomplete; in checked studies, under half of the missing clones stem from an unresolved V gene, and the remainder is unexplained. Clone size and V and J calls were adopted from that table, with D and trimming inferred from the DNA. Within this sample are roughly 2.2 million clones, with around 93% of them counted one time only. Together, the top ten hold roughly 0.34% of the sample.

For CDR1 and CDR2, the germline V gene lists MDHEN and SYDVKM. V and J lose 5 bases and 5 bases, and a span of 25 bases separates them. The CDR3, cysteine through phenylalanine, is 17 amino acids long. The sequence is cut down to CDR3 DNA, 51 bases in frame from base 1. This clone was counted a single time. Its antigen is currently not known. No much larger clone is present one base from it, and per-base qualities are unavailable. The sequenced sample consisted of naive CD4+ T cells from PBMCs. The cell subset or site label corresponds to: CD45RA+ positively selected. This TCR derives from a young man in good health. Some clones in this sample may be carry-over from other donors' samples. The rearranged chain carries TRBV28 and TRBJ2-7, with a weak D call of TRBD1 (5 bases match). The DNA sequence is TGTGCCAGCAGTCCACCTGGGGCCGGAATGGCTAGGAACGAGCAGTACTTC. It is translated as CASSPPGAGMARNEQYF.